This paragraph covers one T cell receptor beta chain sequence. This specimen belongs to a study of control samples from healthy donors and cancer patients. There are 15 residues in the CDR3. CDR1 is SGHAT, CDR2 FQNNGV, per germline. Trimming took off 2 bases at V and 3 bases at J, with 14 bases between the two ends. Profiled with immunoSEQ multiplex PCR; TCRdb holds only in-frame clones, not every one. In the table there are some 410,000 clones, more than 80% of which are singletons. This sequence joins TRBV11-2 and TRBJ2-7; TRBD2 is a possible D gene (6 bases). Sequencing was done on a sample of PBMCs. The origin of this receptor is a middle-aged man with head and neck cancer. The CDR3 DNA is TGTGCCAGCAGCTTATACGGGACTCCGAACTACGAGCAGTACTTC. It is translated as CASSLYGTPNYEQYF.